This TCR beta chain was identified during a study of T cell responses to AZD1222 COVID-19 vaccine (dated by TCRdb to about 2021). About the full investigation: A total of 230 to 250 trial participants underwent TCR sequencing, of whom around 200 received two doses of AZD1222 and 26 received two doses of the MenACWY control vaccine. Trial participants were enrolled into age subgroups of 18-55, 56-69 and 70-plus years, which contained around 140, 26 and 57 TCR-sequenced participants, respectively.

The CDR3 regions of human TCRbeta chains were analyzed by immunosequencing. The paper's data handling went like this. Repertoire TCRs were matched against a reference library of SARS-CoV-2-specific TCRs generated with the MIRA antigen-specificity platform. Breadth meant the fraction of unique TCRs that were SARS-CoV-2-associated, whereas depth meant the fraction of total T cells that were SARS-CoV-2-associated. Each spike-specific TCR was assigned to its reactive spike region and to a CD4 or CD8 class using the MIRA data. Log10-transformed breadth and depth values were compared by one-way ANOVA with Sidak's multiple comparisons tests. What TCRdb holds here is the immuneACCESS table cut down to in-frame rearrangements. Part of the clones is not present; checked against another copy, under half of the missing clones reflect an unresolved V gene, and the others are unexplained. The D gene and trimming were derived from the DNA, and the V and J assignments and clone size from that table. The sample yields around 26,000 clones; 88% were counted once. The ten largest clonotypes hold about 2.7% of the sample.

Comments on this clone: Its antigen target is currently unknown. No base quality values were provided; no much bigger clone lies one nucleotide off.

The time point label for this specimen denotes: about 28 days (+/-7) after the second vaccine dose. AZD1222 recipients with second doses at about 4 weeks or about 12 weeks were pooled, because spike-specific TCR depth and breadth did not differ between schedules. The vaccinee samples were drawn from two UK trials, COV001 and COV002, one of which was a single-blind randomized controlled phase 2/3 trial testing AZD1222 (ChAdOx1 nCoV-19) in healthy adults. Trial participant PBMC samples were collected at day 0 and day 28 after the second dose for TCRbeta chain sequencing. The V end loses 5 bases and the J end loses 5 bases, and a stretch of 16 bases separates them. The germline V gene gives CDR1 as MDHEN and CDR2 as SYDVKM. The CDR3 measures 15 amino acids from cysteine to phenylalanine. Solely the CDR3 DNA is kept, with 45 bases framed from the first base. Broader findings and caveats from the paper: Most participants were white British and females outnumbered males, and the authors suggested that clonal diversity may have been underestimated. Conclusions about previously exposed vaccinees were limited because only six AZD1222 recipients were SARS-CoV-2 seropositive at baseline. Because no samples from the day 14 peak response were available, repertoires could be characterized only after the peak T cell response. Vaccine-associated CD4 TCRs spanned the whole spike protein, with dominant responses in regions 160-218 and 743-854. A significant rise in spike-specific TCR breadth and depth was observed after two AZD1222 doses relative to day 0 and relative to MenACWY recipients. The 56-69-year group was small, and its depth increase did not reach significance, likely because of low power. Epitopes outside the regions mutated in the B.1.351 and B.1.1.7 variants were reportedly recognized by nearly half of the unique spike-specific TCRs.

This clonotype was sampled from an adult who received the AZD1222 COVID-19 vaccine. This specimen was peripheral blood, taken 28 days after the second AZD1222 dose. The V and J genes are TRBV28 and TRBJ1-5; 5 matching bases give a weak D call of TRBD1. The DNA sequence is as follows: TGTGCCAGCAGTCCCATGGGGGGAAGTTATCAGCCCCAGCATTTT. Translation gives CASSPMGGSYQPQHF.